Listed below are T cell receptor beta chains from one sample, sequenced in a study of shared clonotypes between healthy human individuals. Only in-frame clones appear in the TCRdb table, and some are missing; sequencing was by immunoSEQ multiplex PCR. Of 1.4 million or so clones in the sample, approximately 98.5% are singletons; the top ten hold approximately 0.4%. Sequencing was done on a sample of naive CD4+ T cells sorted from blood. These receptors came from a man aged 30-40 years in good health. CDR3s include the opening cysteine and the closing phenylalanine or tryptophan.

v_call	cdr3_aa
TRBV19	CASSSGAGTEAFF
TRBV23-1	CASSPPVSGGGNNEQFF
TRBV9	CASSQGGLTGNTIYF
TRBV30	CAWSPFRQGPYEQYF
TRBV5-4	CASSETSNYGYTF
TRBV30	CAWSVQQDQPQHF
TRBV27	CASSLYRGTASDTQYF
TRBV19	CASSTRLAGGPYQETQYF
TRBV7-6	CASSTNTWGGEQYF
TRBV29-1	CSGGQTAYEQYF
TRBV9	CASSPGVTDTQYF
TRBV18	CASSPGGLRYEQYF
TRBV28	CASSLWGLAGGQEDEQFF
TRBV5-8	CASRLKRGYNEQFF
TRBV5-1	CASSLEVMAGWETQYF
TRBV5-1	CASTMTGGVYEQYF
TRBV5-1	CASSLKGALGGELFF
TRBV5-1	CASSLGAAIGDTQYF
TRBV29-1	CSVSVGQEKLFF
TRBV5-1	CASSRGLAVYEQYF
TRBV18	CASSPPATGGQETQYF
TRBV19	CASRKPGLAGAEQYF
TRBV14	CASSQSLAGVLYYEQYF
TRBV5-1	CASSLGQGAPNTEAFF
TRBV7-2	CASSFAKGGETQYF
TRBV2	CASSSGQGTEAFF
TRBV5-1	CASSLLASTYEQYF
TRBV2	CASSEVPYEQYF
TRBV29-1	CSVENKNNEQFF
TRBV18	CASSPLGGSSYNEQFF
TRBV27	CASSLPGGDIQYF
TRBV27	CASSAGTSGIRDF
TRBV5-4	CASSEATGGGSAEAFF